The T cell receptor (beta chain) under discussion was sequenced for a study of CD4 T cells in relation to SARS-CoV-2 and coronaviruses. Overall study: After around 10 days of antigen culture, PBMC TCR beta CDR3s were sequenced. Study outcomes and limitations: Pre-pandemic and post-infection samples never came from the same donor.

For this clone: Its antigen is unidentified.

Profiling relied on immunoSEQ multiplex PCR, and the TCRdb table lists in-frame clones only, not all of them. The table lists approximately 21,000 clones, approximately 78% of them singletons. Before the COVID-19 pandemic, during about 2010-2018, CD4+ T cells were taken from unexposed donors. The cells were cultured for about ten days before CD4+ T cells were isolated. Germline CDR1 MDHEN, CDR2 SYDVKM. The CDR3 length is 12 residues. The ends were cut back, 6 bases at V and 8 bases at J, with 13 bases in the middle. This sequence originates from a human donor in good health. Sequencing used CD4+ T cells from PBMCs, cultured in vitro. The chain combines TRBV28 with TRBJ1-2; D not certain. CDR3 protein: CASSPAVRGYTF. The CDR3 region has the DNA TGTGCCAGCAGCCCAGCGGTCCGCGGCTACACCTTC.